Presented here are 32 T cell receptor beta chains from one specimen sequenced in a study of blood T cell repertoires in COVID-19. The assay was immunoSEQ multiplex PCR, and TCRdb's table has in-frame clones only and misses some. The sample records under 250,000 clones, roughly 80% being singletons. The sample comprised peripheral blood. The source is a woman in her late teens or twenties with acute or convalescent COVID-19.

The chain is built from TRBV7-2 and TRBJ2-5; 13 nucleotides line up with TRBD2. V lost 5 bases and J lost 4; bases outside the gene matches: 7. This CDR3 has 16 amino acids. The germline V gene has CDR1 SGHTA and CDR2 FQGNSA. Here the CDR3 reads CASSPWTSGSIETQYF. The CDR3 DNA sequence: TGTGCCAGCAGCCCCTGGACTAGCGGGAGCATAGAGACCCAGTACTTC.

This clone was seen a few times. The rearrangement links TRBV14 to TRBJ2-1; 8 bases map to TRBD1. This CDR3 is built from 16 residues. Germline V gene sequence: CDR1 SGHDN, CDR2 FVKESK. V lost 3 bases, J lost 4 bases, and 8 bases stayed unmatched. In nucleotides, the CDR3 is TGTGCCAGCAGCCATTCAGTGCAGGGGGCGTACAATGAGCAGTTCTTC. Translation: CASSHSVQGAYNEQFF.

The genes are TRBV11-3 and TRBJ2-2; 8 nucleotides agree with TRBD1. V lost 1 base and J lost 4; bases outside the gene matches: 5. The germline gives CDR1 SGHNT, CDR2 YENEEA. The CDR3 extends over 16 amino acids. The CDR3 sequence is CASSLGQGSGTGELFF. The CDR3 DNA sequence: TGTGCCAGCAGCTTAGGACAGGGGTCTGGCACCGGGGAGCTGTTTTTT.

The gene calls are TRBV27 and TRBJ2-1, with D possibly being TRBD2 (5 bases). The CDR3 extends over 15 amino acids. The germline gives CDR1 MNHEY, CDR2 SMNVEV (reference sequence). Trimming left V 6 bases short and J 14 bases short, with 26 bases between. For the CDR3, the DNA is TGTGCCAGCAGCTCCGTGGGGAGCTACTTAGATAGGGAGTTCTTC. Amino acid sequence: CASSSVGSYLDREFF.

This clone has a count of ten or more. The gene calls are TRBV11-3 and TRBJ2-4, with 12 bases identical to TRBD2. The CDR3 is 16 residues long. J lost 1 base, V lost 4 bases, and 2 bases had no gene match. Germline CDR1 SGHNT, CDR2 YENEEA. CDR3 in DNA: TGTGCCAGCAGCTCCGGGACTAGCGGGGCCAAAAACATTCAGTACTTC. Amino acid sequence: CASSSGTSGAKNIQYF.

This rearrangement joins TRBV6-2 or TRBV6-3 to TRBJ2-7; 8 nucleotides align to TRBD2. This CDR3 spans 17 amino acids. V shed 6 bases, J shed 3 bases, and the junction held 16 bases outside the gene matches. CDR1 is MNHEY, CDR2 SVGEGT, per germline. The CDR3 bases are TGTGCCAGCAGCCATAAATCGAGTAGCGGGAACCACTACGAGCAGTACTTC. Translated, it gives CASSHKSSSGNHYEQYF.

This clone was observed a handful of times. The chain couples TRBV21-1 to TRBJ1-5; TRBD1 is the table's D call and was not checked against the DNA. TRBV21-1 represents a pseudogene. The CDR3 extends over 16 amino acids. CDR3: CASSTTGQGPHQPQHF. The CDR3 DNA reads as TGTGCCAGCAGCACTACCGGACAGGGCCCCCATCAGCCCCAGCATTTT.

This chain uses TRBV16 with TRBJ2-5; a weak D match, TRBD2 (6 bases). Looked up from germline, CDR1 is KGHSY and CDR2 is FQNENV. The CDR3 sequence is 14 residues long. V lost 2 bases to trimming and J lost 5 bases, with 12 bases between them. The CDR3 DNA reads TGTGCCAGCAGCCAACAAAAGGGAGGTGAGACCCAGTACTTC. The encoded protein is CASSQQKGGETQYF.

This clone came up many times. The chain carries TRBV4-3 and TRBJ1-1, with a weak D call TRBD1 (6 bases). Germline-derived CDR1 and CDR2 are LGHNA and YSLEER. The CDR3 has 13 residues. V lost 0 bases, J lost 7 bases, and 9 bases lay in between. This CDR3 is CASSQDSRGEAFF. In nucleotides, the CDR3 is TGCGCCAGCAGCCAAGACTCCAGGGGTGAAGCTTTCTTT.

This rearrangement joins TRBV28 to TRBJ2-5; a possible D gene is TRBD2 (6 bases). Trimming left V 10 bases short and J 4 bases short, with 16 bases between. Germline CDR1 MDHEN, CDR2 SYDVKM. CDR3 length: 13 residues. CDR3 coding DNA: TGTGCCATCAGCCTGATGGGGGGAGAGACCCAGTACTTC. Translation: CAISLMGGETQYF.

This chain links TRBV10-3 with TRBJ1-6; 7 nucleotides line up with TRBD1. V shed 2 bases and J 8 bases; nucleotides not matched to a gene: 9. The CDR3 has 16 residues. The germline CDR1 and CDR2 sequences are ENHRY and SYGVKD. The CDR3 DNA reads TGTGCCATCAGTGAGCCCCACAGGGGAGCCGATTCACCCCTCCACTTT. Protein: CAISEPHRGADSPLHF.

The sample holds one count of this clone. The chain couples TRBV3-1 (or the pseudogene TRBV3-2) to TRBJ2-7, with 7 bases that match TRBD1. Per the germline V gene, CDR1 is LGHDT and CDR2 is YNNKEL (reference sequence). V dropped 3 bases and J dropped 0; count of bases not matched to a gene: 14. The CDR3 extends over 18 amino acids. The CDR3 bases are TGTGCCAGCAGCCACCCCTCCCCCTCGGGACAGAACTCCTACGAGCAGTACTTC. It specifies CASSHPSPSGQNSYEQYF.

The chain recombines TRBV27 with TRBJ2-5, with 7 bases identical to TRBD2. The CDR3 length is 15 residues. Trimming cost V 0 bases and J 5 bases; bases outside gene matches: 6. Germline V gives CDR1 MNHEY, CDR2 SMNVEV (reference sequence). This CDR3 reads CASSLSAGAGETQYF. In DNA, the CDR3 is TGTGCCAGCAGTTTATCGGCGGGAGCGGGCGAGACCCAGTACTTC.

This clone was detected only a few times. J is TRBJ2-4 and V is TRBV12-5; a weak D match, TRBD1 (6 bases). There are 13 residues in the CDR3. V lost 1 base and J 8 bases, leaving 9 bases between the germline ends. Germline CDR1 reads LGHNT; CDR2 reads FRNRAP. This CDR3 reads CASGLETGYIQYF. In nucleotides, the CDR3 is TGTGCTAGTGGTTTGGAAACAGGGTACATTCAGTACTTC.

In the case of this clone: The same CDR3 is also encoded by other DNA sequences in this sample. This chain links TRBV7-9 with TRBJ1-1, with unresolved D. The V gene's germline CDR1 is SEHNR and CDR2 FQNEAQ (reference sequence). Trimming cost V 1 base and J 5 bases, with 5 bases left between them. There are 12 residues in the CDR3. CDR3 in DNA: TGTGCCAGCAGCTTAGTCGTTACTGAAGCTTTCTTT. It encodes CASSLVVTEAFF.

The V gene is TRBV27, the J gene TRBJ2-7, with 7 positions matching TRBD1. The CDR3 loop spans 14 amino acids. The V segment lost 5 bases and the J segment 3 bases; nucleotides outside the gene matches: 7. In germline, CDR1 is MNHEY, CDR2 SMNVEV (reference sequence). CDR3 DNA: TGTGCCAGCAGTACCCCGGGACAGCGCTACGAGCAGTACTTC. Its protein is CASSTPGQRYEQYF.

This chain uses TRBV2 with TRBJ2-5; 10 bases match TRBD1. Germline loops: CDR1 SNHLY, CDR2 FYNNEI. After removal of 0 bases from V and 0 bases from J, the junction contained 16 bases not matched to a gene. This CDR3 region has 21 residues. CDR3 sequence reads: CASSEANPWTGGIQYQETQYF. CDR3 DNA: TGTGCCAGCAGTGAAGCGAACCCATGGACAGGGGGAATCCAATACCAAGAGACCCAGTACTTC. Drawing the rest from reference TRBV2 and TRBJ2-5, the complete variable domain is EPEVTQTPSHQVTQMGQEVILRCVPISNHLYFYWYRQILGQKVEFLVSFYNNEISEKSEIFDDQFSVERPDGSNFTLKIRSTKLEDSAMYFCASSEANPWTGGIQYQETQYFGPGTRLLVL.

This sequence joins TRBV3-1 (or the pseudogene TRBV3-2) and TRBJ2-5; 8 nucleotides line up with TRBD2. V dropped 0 bases and J dropped 5; count of bases not matched to a gene: 8. The germline V gene encodes CDR1 LGHDT and CDR2 YNNKEL (reference sequence). This CDR3 spans 16 amino acids. CDR3 protein: CASSQDFAGGGETQYF. CDR3 nucleotide sequence: TGTGCCAGCAGCCAAGATTTCGCGGGAGGAGGGGAGACCCAGTACTTC.

The V gene is TRBV5-6, the J gene TRBJ2-3; D remains ambiguous. Germline lookup yields CDR1 SGHDT and CDR2 YYEEEE. The CDR3 length is 14 residues. V lost 3 bases, J lost 1 base, and 9 bases lay in between. The CDR3 spells CASSSLVGTDTQYF. The DNA for the CDR3 is TGTGCCAGCAGCTCTTTAGTGGGCACAGATACGCAGTATTTT.

The chain recombines TRBV7-9 with TRBJ2-7; TRBD2 matches at 8 bases. Per germline, CDR1 SEHNR and CDR2 FQNEAQ (reference sequence). J was trimmed by 6 bases and V by 2 bases; bases with no gene match: 9. CDR3 length: 15 residues. The CDR3 is CASSLSALAGGEQYF. CDR3 DNA: TGTGCCAGCAGCTTATCCGCGCTAGCGGGCGGCGAGCAGTACTTC.

The chain employs TRBV7-2 and TRBJ1-3, with a possible D match to TRBD1 (5 bases). The germline gives CDR1 SGHTA, CDR2 FQGNSA. V lost 1 base and J lost 0, with 7 bases in between. This CDR3 has 15 residues. CDR3: CASSLGGPSGNTIYF. CDR3 bases: TGTGCCAGCAGCTTAGGGGGCCCCTCTGGAAACACCATATATTTT.

V usage is TRBV12-5 and J usage is TRBJ1-1, with D tentatively TRBD1 (6 bases). The CDR3 has 16 amino acids. Germline CDR1 is LGHNT and CDR2 is FRNRAP. Trimming removed 1 base from V and 2 bases from J, with 14 bases in between. Here the CDR3 DNA reads TGTGCTAGTGGTTTGGGGCTGGGACAAGGAAACACTGAAGCTTTCTTT. It translates to CASGLGLGQGNTEAFF.

The chain carries TRBV9 and TRBJ2-5, with D possibly matching TRBD2 (6 bases). CDR3 size: 15 residues. Trimming took off 3 bases at V and 2 bases at J, with 14 bases between the two ends. Per germline, CDR1 SGDLS and CDR2 YYNGEE. The CDR3 DNA sequence: TGTGCCAGCAGCGCACCGGGACTCCCGCAAGAGACCCAGTACTTC. Its translation: CASSAPGLPQETQYF.

The chain has TRBV7-9 and TRBJ2-7; D unclear. CDR1 SEHNR and CDR2 FQNEAQ come from the germline V gene (reference sequence). The CDR3 length is 12 residues. Trimming removed 3 bases from V and 6 bases from J, with 9 bases in between. As DNA, the CDR3 is TGTGCCAGCAGCTTCTCCGAGAGCGAGCAGTACTTC. The encoded protein is CASSFSESEQYF. Drawing the rest from reference TRBV7-9 and TRBJ2-7, the complete variable domain is DTGVSQNPRHKITKRGQNVTFRCDPISEHNRLYWYRQTLGQGPEFLTYFQNEAQLEKSRLLSDRFSAERPKGSFSTLEIQRTEQGDSAMYLCASSFSESEQYFGPGTRLTVT.

To note about this clone: One junction end does not reproduce the germline sequence, and a read error may be involved. The chain carries TRBV7-7 and TRBJ1-4; no clear D gene. CDR1 and CDR2 from the germline V gene are SSHAT and FNYEAQ (reference sequence). This CDR3 region has 15 residues. The CDR3 DNA reads as TGTGCTAGCAGCTCAACCTACCAGGTTGATGAAAAACTGTTTTTT. It encodes CASSSTYQVDEKLFF.

In its sample, this clone was seen once. The chain joins TRBV30 to TRBJ2-1; D might be TRBD2 (6 bases). Germline V gene lookup returns CDR1 GTSNPN and CDR2 SVGIG (reference sequence). There are 12 residues in the CDR3. Trimming shortened V by 3 bases and J by 8 bases, and 11 bases separated the two germline ends. As DNA, the CDR3 is TGTGCCTGGAGCCCTACTAGCCATGAGCAGTTCTTC. Translation gives CAWSPTSHEQFF.

CDR3 bases: TGTGCCAGCAGCTCATTAGGGCAGGGCTCCTACGAGCAGTACTTC. The encoded protein is CASSSLGQGSYEQYF. The J gene is TRBJ2-7, the V gene TRBV5-6; D is perhaps TRBD1 (5 bases). V was clipped by 3 bases and J by 0 bases, with 13 bases between them. Germline lookup yields CDR1 SGHDT and CDR2 YYEEEE. The CDR3 covers 15 residues.

J is TRBJ1-2 and V is TRBV18; the D gene is possibly TRBD1 (5 bases). CDR3 length equals 11 residues. The germline V and J ends were trimmed by 6 bases and 8 bases, with 10 bases remaining between them. Germline assignment: CDR1 KGHSH and CDR2 LQKENI. CDR3 coding DNA: TGTGCCAGCTCTAGGCAGGGAGGCTACACCTTC. It translates to CASSRQGGYTF.

CDR3 DNA: TGCAGCGTTGGCGGAGTCGGTGGGCTAGAGGGTGAGCAGTTCTTC. It yields the protein CSVGGVGGLEGEQFF. The chain employs TRBV29-1 and TRBJ2-1, with D possibly TRBD2 on 5 matching bases. Germline V gene data show CDR1 as SQVTM and CDR2 as ANQGSEA. The V end was cut by 4 bases, the J end by 9 bases, with 22 bases between. The CDR3 covers 15 residues.

This chain joins TRBV30 and TRBJ1-2; no definite D call. This CDR3 region has 11 residues. Germline V CDR1 and CDR2: GTSNPN, SVGIG (reference sequence). V lost 0 bases, J lost 8 bases, and 7 bases lay in between. In DNA, the CDR3 is TGTGCCTGGAGTGTATTCTCGGGCTACACCTTC. Amino acids: CAWSVFSGYTF.

The chain links TRBV2 to TRBJ1-2, with TRBD1 as a possible D gene (5 bases). Germline values: CDR1 SNHLY, CDR2 FYNNEI. There are 15 residues in the CDR3. Deletions cut 7 bases from V and 6 bases from J, with 21 bases between. This CDR3 is CASKFTQGFQNGYTF. Written as DNA, the CDR3 is TGTGCCAGCAAATTCACGCAGGGATTTCAGAATGGCTACACCTTC.

The chain joins TRBV4-3 to TRBJ2-3, with TRBD1 identical over 9 bases. Per germline, CDR1 LGHNA and CDR2 YSLEER. V lost 4 bases to trimming and J lost 10 bases; unmatched junction nucleotides: 21. CDR3 length: 18 residues. The CDR3 DNA is TGCGCCAGCAGCCGATCTTACCTTGGACAGGGGTGGGCTGTTCCGCAGTATTTT. As protein: CASSRSYLGQGWAVPQYF.